Listed below are T cell receptor beta chains from one sample, sequenced in a study of type 1 regulatory T cells. One entry per CDR3 protein, called by TCRdb with MiXCR from the reads. The sample lists some 71,000 distinct CDR3 sequences; 20% were seen once. These TCRs' antigens remain unknown. Sequencing was performed on cultured type 1 regulatory T (Tr1) cells, either the whole culture or a sorted fraction (not recorded which). These receptors were collected from a human donor in good health. Each CDR3 is given with its conserved first and last residue. A D gene is named only where the DNA matches it firmly. Not every row has a clone size; where given, it reads once, few, many or a size class.

j_call	clone_size	v_call	cdr3_length	d_call	cdr3_aa	cdr3_nt
TRBJ1-1	many	TRBV12-2	14	.	CASRLIRMNTEAFF	TGTGCAAGTCGCTTAATACGGATGAACACTGAAGCTTTCTTT
TRBJ2-2	many	TRBV7-8	14	.	CASSLPSYTGELFF	TGTGCCAGCAGCTTACCGTCCTACACCGGGGAGCTGTTTTTT
TRBJ2-1	.	TRBV20-1	15	.	CSASFNRAASNEQFF	TGCAGTGCTAGCTTTAACAGGGCCGCAAGCAATGAGCAGTTCTTC
TRBJ2-3	.	TRBV7-2	13	TRBD2	CASTLGGTDTQYF	TGTGCCAGCACCCTCGGGGGGACGGATACGCAGTATTTT
TRBJ1-1	.	TRBV20-1	12	TRBD1	CSARTGGTEAFF	TGCAGTGCCCGAACAGGGGGCACTGAAGCTTTCTTT
TRBJ2-4	.	TRBV19	16	.	CASSDRALREEGIQYF	TGTGCCAGTAGTGACCGGGCCCTCAGGGAAGAGGGTATTCAGTACTTC
TRBJ1-1	once	TRBV4-3	16	TRBD1	CASSHDRVRGNTEAFF	TGCGCCAGCAGCCATGACAGGGTTCGTGGGAACACTGAAGCTTTCTTT
TRBJ2-1	.	TRBV15	11	.	CATSRATEQFF	TGTGCCACCAGCAGAGCGACTGAGCAGTTCTTC
TRBJ1-5	.	TRBV30	13	TRBD1	CAWEQGYNQPQHF	TGTGCCTGGGAACAGGGGTACAATCAGCCCCAGCATTTT
TRBJ2-7	.	TRBV5-1	14	.	CASSLNSEYAEQYF	TGCGCCAGCAGCTTGAACAGCGAATACGCGGAGCAGTACTTC
TRBJ2-2	.	TRBV7-3	17	.	CASSLTISSANTGELFF	TGTGCCAGCAGCTTAACCATATCTAGCGCAAACACCGGGGAGCTGTTTTTT
TRBJ2-3	.	TRBV7-2	12	.	CASSPRTDTQYF	TGTGCCAGCAGCCCCCGGACAGATACGCAGTATTTT
TRBJ2-1	.	TRBV7-8	14	.	CASSLGGRGGEQFF	TGTGCCAGCAGCTTAGGTGGGAGAGGGGGTGAGCAGTTCTTC
TRBJ2-5	few	TRBV5-6	17	.	CASSFDLGGPQQETQYF	TGTGCCAGCAGCTTCGATCTGGGGGGACCGCAACAAGAGACCCAGTACTTC
TRBJ2-5	.	TRBV14	13	.	CASSRNVQETQYF	TGTGCCAGCAGCCGCAACGTACAAGAGACCCAGTACTTC
TRBJ1-1	.	TRBV5-1	14	.	CASSPRGGDTEAFF	TGCGCCAGCAGCCCCCGGGGGGGGGACACTGAAGCTTTCTTT
TRBJ1-4	.	TRBV30	12	.	CACDWETGKLFF	TGTGCCTGTGACTGGGAAACCGGAAAACTGTTTTTT
TRBJ1-5	few	TRBV10-3	15	.	CAISESTKGSQPQHF	TGTGCCATCAGTGAGTCGACTAAGGGAAGTCAGCCCCAGCATTTT
TRBJ1-1	.	TRBV19	13	.	CASSQGLNTEAFF	TGTGCCAGCTCACAAGGGTTGAACACTGAAGCTTTCTTT
TRBJ1-2	.	TRBV5-1	15	TRBD1	CASSLRTGGNNGYTF	TGCGCCAGCAGCCTTCGGACAGGGGGCAACAATGGCTACACCTTC
TRBJ2-2	few	TRBV5-1	13	.	CASSLQDTGELFF	TGCGCCAGCAGCTTGCAGGACACCGGGGAGCTGTTTTTT
TRBJ1-1	.	TRBV18	17	.	CASSPQGAGQGNAEAFF	TGTGCCAGCTCACCACAAGGGGCAGGGCAAGGAAACGCTGAAGCTTTCTTT
TRBJ1-1	.	TRBV6-5	14	.	CASRHLSGHTEAFF	TGTGCCAGCAGACACTTGAGTGGGCATACTGAAGCTTTCTTT
TRBJ1-5	few	TRBV7-8	18	.	CASSYGQGQSYSNQPQHF	TGTGCCAGCAGCTACGGGCAAGGACAGAGCTATAGCAATCAGCCCCAGCATTTT
TRBJ2-3	.	TRBV5-1	16	TRBD2	CASSLLAGDPSDTQYF	TGCGCCAGCAGCTTACTAGCGGGAGATCCCTCAGATACGCAGTATTTT
TRBJ2-1	.	TRBV5-5	15	TRBD2	CASSLSSGAAIEQFF	TGTGCCAGCAGCTTGTCTAGCGGGGCCGCGATCGAGCAGTTCTTC